This TCR beta chain appears in the sequencing data of a study of beta chain features in type 1 diabetes. On this clone itself: Its antigen is not identified.

Whole-study findings and limits: For patients, the naive, central memory and Treg TCRB repertoires appeared more alike than for healthy donors. A moderate, significant TCRB CDR3 shortening appeared in type 1 diabetes across four CD4+ subsets.

Trimming took 1 base from V and 0 from J; bases not matched to a gene: 15. Germline CDR1 SNHLY, CDR2 FYNNEI. The CDR3 loop spans 21 amino acids. Of the isolated RNA, all was reverse transcribed, and so the sequenced material was expressed TCRB transcripts. Sequencing was performed with immunoSEQ multiplex PCR; in TCRdb, only in-frame clones are kept and a portion is missing. This sample has 250,000 to 300,000 clones, with more than 13% found just once. V is TRBV2 and J is TRBJ2-3; TRBD2 matches 11 bases. The sequenced sample consisted of naive CD4+ T cells from blood. The sequence derives from a man aged 25-45 years with type 1 diabetes. CDR3 in DNA: TGTGCCAGCAGTGAAGAGGCGAGACTAGCGGGATCCTACTCTAGCACAGATACGCAGTATTTT. This encodes CASSEEARLAGSYSSTDTQYF.